A single sample gave rise to the 6 T cell receptor beta chains below, sequenced in a study of molecular identifiers for immune sequencing clone quantification (dated 2018 in TCRdb). Libraries came from PCR. Data came from an Illumina HiSeq 4000. Clones were called with MiXCR by TCRdb after fastp trimmed the public reads at Q25, and only in-frame beta chains were retained. Identical CDR3 proteins give one entry, which carries the most common genes and DNA. This sample gives about 640,000 distinct CDR3 sequences in total; 15% to 20% of them show up just once. The top ten constitute 0.85% to 0.9% of the sample. Sequenced: naive CD8+ T cells from blood, with Jurkat cell RNA spiked in. The cell subset or site label, read with the paper, signifies: FACS-sorted CD8+CD4-CCR7+CD45RA+ naive T cells. The receptors shown here come from a human donor in good health. Some libraries in this study had Jurkat cell RNA spiked in.

This clonotype has a count of ten or more. The rearrangement links TRBV6-2 or TRBV6-3 to TRBJ1-1, with unresolved D. V dropped 2 bases and J dropped 3 bases, with 10 bases sitting between them. CDR1 MNHEY and CDR2 SVGEGT come from the germline V gene. CDR3 length: 14 residues. The CDR3 DNA is TGTGCCAGCAGTTACGGTGACTGGGACACTGAAGCTTTCTTT. This gives the protein CASSYGDWDTEAFF.

In this sample, this clonotype turned up a few times. The V call is TRBV19, the J call TRBJ1-5; weak D call: TRBD1 (6 bases). CDR3 length equals 16 residues. The germline V and J ends were trimmed by 3 bases and 1 base, with 13 bases remaining between them. Looked up from germline, CDR1 is LNHDA and CDR2 is SQIVND (reference sequence). CDR3 in DNA: TGTGCCAGTAGTATTGTGTTGCAGGGGAGCAATCAGCCCCAGCATTTT. This codes for CASSIVLQGSNQPQHF.

On this clonotype itself: This sequence may be a read error, since a much larger clone differs from it by one base. Here the CDR3 DNA reads TGCGCCGGCAGCCAAAACCCGGGGGCCAGCACTGAAGCTTTCTTT. It specifies CAGSQNPGASTEAFF. The genes are TRBV4-1 and TRBJ1-1; D might be TRBD1 (6 bases). This CDR3 has 15 amino acids. Looked up from germline, CDR1 is MGHRA and CDR2 is YSYEKL.

This clonotype has a count of ten or more. V is TRBV5-4 and J is TRBJ2-7, with D tentatively TRBD2 (7 bases). There are 13 residues in the CDR3. The V gene's germline CDR1 is SGHNT and CDR2 YYREEE (reference sequence). V was trimmed by 2 bases and J by 5 bases, leaving 11 bases between them. The CDR3 sequence is CASSFRGAHEQYF. DNA for the CDR3: TGTGCCAGCAGCTTTCGGGGGGCCCACGAGCAGTACTTC. The full variable domain, rest sourced from reference TRBV5-4 and TRBJ2-7, is ETGVTQSPTHLIKTRGQQVTLRCSSQSGHNTVSWYQQALGQGPQFIFQYYREEENGRGNFPPRFSGLQFPNYSSELNVNALELDDSALYLCASSFRGAHEQYFGPGTRLTVT.

The rearrangement links TRBV7-9 to TRBJ1-4; 7 bases are a match to TRBD1. With 4 bases clipped from V and 0 bases from J, the junction kept 8 bases outside the gene matches. The CDR3 extends over 17 amino acids. Germline V gene sequence: CDR1 SEHNR, CDR2 FQNEAQ (reference sequence). In nucleotides, the CDR3 is TGTGCCAGCAGCTCCCAGGGGGTTTGGGCAACTAATGAAAAACTGTTTTTT. Translating gives CASSSQGVWATNEKLFF.

As for this clonotype: This clone may be a read error of a much larger clone one base away. This chain links TRBV12-5 with TRBJ2-7, with D perhaps matching TRBD1 or TRBD2 (5 bases each). The V end was cut by 7 bases, the J end by 4 bases, with 20 bases between. The CDR3 loop spans 15 amino acids. Per germline, CDR1 LGHNT and CDR2 FRNRAP. This CDR3 is CASASAGQGAYEQYF. The CDR3 bases are TGTGCTAGTGCCTCGGCCGGGCAGGGAGCTTACGAGCAGTACTTC.